The clone carrying this T cell receptor beta chain was detected only a few times. The data are from a study of cytotoxic CD8 clonotypes in ibrutinib-treated CLL. The repertoire was sequenced with immunoSEQ multiplex PCR; TCRdb's copy has only in-frame clones and lacks some. The sample consists of 45,000 to 55,000 clones, approximately 51% of them appearing once. The sample here was PBMCs, taken after 12 months of ibrutinib treatment. The TCR originated in a human donor with chronic lymphocytic leukemia.

CDR3 amino acids: CASSPVATNEKLFF. CDR3 DNA sequence: TGTGCCAGCAGCCCAGTGGCAACTAATGAAAAACTGTTTTTT. The rearrangement links TRBV11-2 to TRBJ1-4; D gene ambiguous. The CDR3 runs 14 residues. V lost 5 bases, J lost 0 bases, and 7 bases lay in between. The germline gives CDR1 SGHAT, CDR2 FQNNGV.